A single sample gave rise to the 8 T cell receptor beta chains below, sequenced in a study of cytomegalovirus exposure and HLA in healthy donors (dated by TCRdb to the late 2010s). Preparation of the library involved the immunoSEQ multiplex PCR assay. The multiplex PCR relied on a mix of 60 forward primers for TCR Vbeta segments and 13 reverse primers for TCR Jbeta segments. Not all clones reach the TCRdb copy of this immuneACCESS table, which keeps in-frame sequences only. Checked studies attribute under half of the gap to unresolved V genes and leave the rest unexplained. This sample holds some 190,000 clones; over 60% were observed only once. The ten top clones hold around 1.6% of the sample. Sequencing was done on a sample of PBMCs. These receptors all stem from a man younger than 30 in good health and CMV-seronegative.

V usage is TRBV14 and J usage is TRBJ2-7; a weak D match, TRBD1 (5 bases). With 0 bases removed from V and 4 bases from J, the gap between germline ends came to 10 bases. The CDR3 spans 14 residues. CDR1 is SGHDN and CDR2 is FVKESK in the germline V gene. The CDR3 loop is CASSQEGAGYEQYF. The CDR3 bases are TGTGCCAGCAGCCAAGAAGGGGCCGGTTACGAGCAGTACTTC.

This chain joins TRBV2 and TRBJ2-1, with a possible D match to TRBD1 (5 bases). The V end lost 4 bases, the J end lost 1 base, and 8 bases lay between the germline ends. The CDR3 spans 14 residues. CDR1 and CDR2 (germline): SNHLY, FYNNEI. CDR3 residues: CASSVKGSYNEQFF. As DNA, the CDR3 is TGTGCCAGCAGTGTCAAGGGGTCCTACAATGAGCAGTTCTTC.

J is TRBJ2-2 and V is TRBV5-4; possibly TRBD1 for D (6 bases). V dropped 1 base and J dropped 5 bases, with 12 bases sitting between them. CDR3 length equals 15 residues. Germline V gives CDR1 SGHNT, CDR2 YYREEE (reference sequence). The CDR3 bases are TGTGCCAGCAGCTTGATACAGGGTGGGACCGGGGAGCTGTTTTTT. Translating it yields CASSLIQGGTGELFF. The full variable domain, in which reference TRBV5-4 and TRBJ2-2 provide the parts outside the CDR3, is ETGVTQSPTHLIKTRGQQVTLRCSSQSGHNTVSWYQQALGQGPQFIFQYYREEENGRGNFPPRFSGLQFPNYSSELNVNALELDDSALYLCASSLIQGGTGELFFGEGSRLTVL.

The J gene is TRBJ2-5, the V gene TRBV5-4; 9 positions match TRBD2. The CDR3 is 16 residues long. Germline V CDR1 and CDR2: SGHNT, YYREEE (reference sequence). V lost 4 bases to trimming and J lost 0 bases; unmatched junction nucleotides: 7. CDR3 sequence reads: CASSPTSGLYQETQYF. CDR3 coding DNA: TGTGCCAGCAGCCCGACTAGCGGCCTATACCAAGAGACCCAGTACTTC.

The chain uses TRBV19 and TRBJ2-7; TRBD2 matches 9 bases. The germline V gene has CDR1 LNHDA and CDR2 SQIVND (reference sequence). The V gene end was trimmed by 0 bases and the J gene end by 3 bases; junction bases not matched to a gene: 3. This CDR3 comprises 15 residues. The CDR3 region is CASSIDPSGIYEQYF. In DNA form, the CDR3 reads TGTGCCAGTAGTATAGATCCTAGCGGGATCTACGAGCAGTACTTC.

In its sample, this clone was seen a few times. The J gene is TRBJ2-7, the V gene TRBV6-1, with 9 positions matching TRBD2. CDR1 and CDR2 from the germline V gene are MNHNS and SASEGT. The CDR3 runs 13 residues. V lost 2 bases to trimming and J lost 8 bases; unmatched junction nucleotides: 4. CDR3 loop: CASSEWRGGQQYF. The CDR3 nucleotides read TGTGCCAGCAGTGAATGGCGGGGGGGACAGCAGTACTTC.

This CDR3 is CASRRPGQNYGYTF. DNA of the CDR3: TGTGCCAGCAGACGACCGGGACAAAACTATGGCTACACCTTC. The chain joins TRBV6-5 to TRBJ1-2; TRBD1 is a possible D gene (6 bases). Trimming pared 6 bases from V and 2 bases from J, leaving 13 bases between. The CDR3 consists of 14 residues. Germline values: CDR1 MNHEY, CDR2 SVGAGI.

The rearrangement joins TRBV6-1 to TRBJ2-7; D gene ambiguous. Germline CDR1 reads MNHNS; CDR2 reads SASEGT. CDR3 size: 11 residues. V was pared by 2 bases and J by 6 bases, with 5 bases between. The CDR3 protein is CASSETGEQYF. CDR3 sequence (DNA): TGTGCCAGCAGTGAAACTGGCGAGCAGTACTTC.